Shown below are 17 T cell receptor beta chains from a single sample sequenced in a study of T cells after yellow fever vaccination. TCRdb analysed the 5' RACE reads with MiXCR anew, one entry per CDR3 protein. The sample lists 450,000 to 550,000 distinct CDR3 sequences; 21% were seen once. This specimen was PBMCs, taken approximately 22 days after the first yellow fever vaccination. All receptors derive from a man aged 18 to 35 who received the YFV17D yellow fever vaccine.

This chain links TRBV3-1 with TRBJ1-3; D gene ambiguous. Germline V gives CDR1 LGHDT, CDR2 YNNKEL (reference sequence). CDR3 length: 12 residues. V was shortened by 1 base and J by 7 bases, with 5 bases between the two germline ends. CDR3 sequence: CASSQVANTIYF. The CDR3 region has the DNA TGTGCCAGCAGCCAAGTGGCGAACACCATATATTTT.

This rearrangement joins TRBV12-3 or TRBV12-4 to TRBJ2-3, with TRBD2 matching 10 bases. The CDR3 sequence is 17 residues long. After removal of 6 bases from V and 0 bases from J, the junction contained 9 bases not matched to a gene. The CDR3 spells CASRRASGGPSTDTQYF. The CDR3 region has the DNA TGTGCCAGCAGAAGGGCTAGCGGGGGCCCTAGCACAGATACGCAGTATTTT.

The rearrangement joins TRBV19 to TRBJ1-1; D is unresolved. V gave up 3 bases and J gave up 4 bases, with 9 bases separating them. The CDR3 loop spans 13 amino acids. Germline V lookup: CDR1 LNHDA, CDR2 SQIVND (reference sequence). This CDR3 is CASSISESTEAFF. The CDR3 region has the DNA TGTGCCAGTAGTATCTCTGAGAGCACTGAAGCTTTCTTT.

This clonotype was recorded a few times. V gene TRBV19 combines with J gene TRBJ2-1, with unresolved D. V was pared by 5 bases and J by 4 bases, with 9 bases between. CDR3 size: 13 residues. CDR1 and CDR2 from the germline V gene are LNHDA and SQIVND (reference sequence). The CDR3 loop reads CASSGGRYNEQFF. The CDR3 DNA follows: TGTGCCAGTAGTGGCGGCAGATACAATGAGCAGTTCTTC.

Note on this clonotype: One end of the junction is discordant with germline, which a read error may explain. This chain joins TRBV5-1 and TRBJ2-7; D could derive from TRBD1 or TRBD2 (5 bases each). The CDR3 length is 14 residues. Germline V gene data show CDR1 as SGHRS and CDR2 as YFSETQ. DNA of the CDR3: TGCGCCAGCAGCTTGCCTGGGACGGCCTACGAGCAGAACTTC. Translation: CASSLPGTAYEQNF.

V and J are TRBV18 and TRBJ2-1; a possible D gene is TRBD1 (6 bases). The CDR3 extends over 16 amino acids. Germline V gene lookup returns CDR1 KGHSH and CDR2 LQKENI. V lost 4 bases and J lost 3, with 16 bases in between. The CDR3 nucleotides are TGTGCCAGCTCACGGACAGTCTCCCTTCTCTACAATGAGCAGTTCTTC. Its translation: CASSRTVSLLYNEQFF.

This chain links TRBV20-1 with TRBJ1-5; 9 bases map to TRBD1. CDR3 length: 13 residues. Germline V gene data show CDR1 as DFQATT and CDR2 as SNEGSKA (reference sequence). V lost 6 bases and J lost 4; bases outside the gene matches: 4. This chain's CDR3 is CSADGQGNQPQHF. CDR3 nucleotides: TGCAGTGCGGATGGACAGGGGAATCAGCCCCAGCATTTT.

The gene calls are TRBV15 and TRBJ2-1; tentatively, D is TRBD1 or TRBD2 (5 bases each). This CDR3 region has 18 residues. Deletions cut 5 bases from V and 9 bases from J, with 29 bases between. Looked up from germline, CDR1 is LNHNV and CDR2 is YYDKDF (reference sequence). The chain's CDR3 is CATSEDPHRGRSRGEQFF. CDR3 in DNA: TGTGCCACCAGCGAAGACCCTCATAGGGGCCGATCACGGGGTGAGCAGTTCTTC.

The chain carries TRBV12-3 or TRBV12-4 and TRBJ1-2, with 7 bases identical to TRBD1. This CDR3 spans 15 amino acids. The V segment lost 2 bases and the J segment 8 bases; nucleotides outside the gene matches: 11. CDR3 DNA sequence: TGTGCCAGCAGTTTAATTCGGGACAGCCTTCGGGGCTACACCTTC. Its translation is CASSLIRDSLRGYTF.

The V and J genes are TRBV20-1 and TRBJ1-5; possibly TRBD1 for D (5 bases). V lost 7 bases, J lost 1 base, and 20 bases lay in between. The CDR3 contains 16 residues. The germline CDR1 and CDR2 sequences are DFQATT and SNEGSKA (reference sequence). The CDR3, as DNA: TGCAGTGGGGGGGGACGGCCGATGGGGAGCAATCAGCCCCAGCATTTT. Amino acids: CSGGGRPMGSNQPQHF.

This clonotype was counted between two and nine times. V and J are TRBV5-1 and TRBJ1-1; D remains ambiguous. Germline V gives CDR1 SGHRS, CDR2 YFSETQ. The CDR3 has 13 residues. V was clipped by 4 bases and J by 4 bases, with 11 bases between them. CDR3 region: CASSTTPSTEAFF. CDR3 sequence (DNA): TGCGCCAGCAGCACCACCCCAAGCACTGAAGCTTTCTTT. Drawing the rest from reference TRBV5-1 and TRBJ1-1, the complete variable domain is KAGVTQTPRYLIKTRGQQVTLSCSPISGHRSVSWYQQTPGQGLQFLFEYFSETQRNKGNFPGRFSGRQFSNSRSEMNVSTLELGDSALYLCASSTTPSTEAFFGQGTRLTVV.

This clonotype appeared a few times. The chain has TRBV6-2 or TRBV6-3 and TRBJ2-6; TRBD1 might be the D (5 bases). Germline V gene sequence: CDR1 MNHEY, CDR2 SVGEGT. V was shortened by 4 bases and J by 0 bases, with 16 bases between the two germline ends. The CDR3 consists of 18 residues. The CDR3 nucleotides are TGTGCCAGCAGTTTCGACAGCCAGCTCTTCTCTGGGGCCAACGTCCTGACTTTC. This sequence encodes CASSFDSQLFSGANVLTF.

The sample holds a few counts of this clonotype. This chain's CDR3 is CASSQVPVSDKNIQYF. The CDR3 DNA follows: TGCGCCAGCAGCCAAGTTCCGGTTTCGGACAAAAACATTCAGTACTTC. This chain uses TRBV4-1 with TRBJ2-4; D gene unclear. The germline V gene has CDR1 MGHRA and CDR2 YSYEKL. This CDR3 comprises 16 residues. V lost 1 base to trimming and J lost 3 bases, with 13 bases between them.

The genes are TRBV20-1 and TRBJ2-5; D is unclear. Trimming took off 2 bases at V and 5 bases at J, with 12 bases between the two ends. CDR3 length: 13 amino acids. Per germline, CDR1 DFQATT and CDR2 SNEGSKA (reference sequence). CDR3 DNA sequence: TGCAGTGCTAGACCCTCTGGGTCCGAGACCCAGTACTTC. The encoded protein is CSARPSGSETQYF.

This clonotype has only a few counts. The chain employs TRBV11-2 and TRBJ2-2, with unresolved D. From germline, CDR1 is SGHAT and CDR2 FQNNGV. Trimming left V 7 bases short and J 1 base short, with 7 bases between. The CDR3 has 13 residues. The CDR3 loop is CASTRGNTGELFF. The CDR3 bases are TGTGCCAGCACTCGAGGGAACACCGGGGAGCTGTTTTTT.

This clonotype was observed at least ten times. The gene calls are TRBV20-1 and TRBJ2-1; perhaps TRBD1 as D (6 bases). Trimming took off 4 bases at V and 11 bases at J, with 9 bases between the two ends. CDR3 length: 10 residues. Germline-derived CDR1 and CDR2 are DFQATT and SNEGSKA (reference sequence). The CDR3 protein is CSAKGGKQFF. The CDR3 nucleotides read TGCAGTGCTAAAGGGGGAAAGCAGTTCTTC.

The chain recombines TRBV20-1 with TRBJ2-3; 9 bases map to TRBD2. The CDR3 loop spans 14 amino acids. Losses at the gene ends were 3 bases for V and 5 bases for J; bases not matched to a gene: 6. Germline V gene lookup returns CDR1 DFQATT and CDR2 SNEGSKA (reference sequence). The CDR3 DNA reads TGCAGTGCTAGTTGGCGGGGGGGCGGAGATACGCAGTATTTT. This gives the protein CSASWRGGGDTQYF.